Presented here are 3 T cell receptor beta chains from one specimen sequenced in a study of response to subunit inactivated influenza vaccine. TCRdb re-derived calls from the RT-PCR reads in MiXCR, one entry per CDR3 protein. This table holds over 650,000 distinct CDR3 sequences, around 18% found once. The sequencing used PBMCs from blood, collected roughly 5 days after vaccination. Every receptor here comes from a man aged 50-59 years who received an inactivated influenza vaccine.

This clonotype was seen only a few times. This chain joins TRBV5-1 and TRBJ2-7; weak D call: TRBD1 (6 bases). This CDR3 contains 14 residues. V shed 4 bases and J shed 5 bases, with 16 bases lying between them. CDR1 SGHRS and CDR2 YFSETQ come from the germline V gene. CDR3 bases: TGCGCCAGCAGCCCCGGACGGGCAGGGGACGAGCAGTACTTC. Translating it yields CASSPGRAGDEQYF.

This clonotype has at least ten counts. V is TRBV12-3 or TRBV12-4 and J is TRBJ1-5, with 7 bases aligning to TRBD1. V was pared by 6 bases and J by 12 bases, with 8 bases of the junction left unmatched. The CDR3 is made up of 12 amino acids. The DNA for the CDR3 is TGTGCCAGCAGCCCCAACCAGGGGGTCCAGCATTTT. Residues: CASSPNQGVQHF.

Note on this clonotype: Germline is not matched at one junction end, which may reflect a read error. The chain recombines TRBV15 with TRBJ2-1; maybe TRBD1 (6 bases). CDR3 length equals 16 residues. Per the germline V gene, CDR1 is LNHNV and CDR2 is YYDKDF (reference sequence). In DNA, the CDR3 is TGTGCCGCCAGCAGAGTGATGGTACAGGGCGCCAATGAGCAGTTCTTC. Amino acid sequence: CAASRVMVQGANEQFF.